This entry is about one T cell receptor beta chain. Its antigen is unidentified. The time point here: week 35, safety follow-up. Doses of 300 ug of mutant IDH1 20-mer peptide were given with topical imiquimod. Patients received eight vaccinations in weeks 1, 3, 5, 7, 11, 15, 19, 23. After removal of 8 bases from V and 4 bases from J, the junction contained 6 bases not matched to a gene. The germline V gene encodes CDR1 SNHLY and CDR2 FYNNEI. The CDR3 is 14 amino acids. This specimen comes from a study of a mutant IDH1 vaccine in newly diagnosed glioma. In the study overall: Patients arrived already treated with radiotherapy, temozolomide, or both, most having had both. The study held visit V12 at week 35 and visit V13 at week 47.

Sequencing used immunoSEQ multiplex PCR; TCRdb keeps in-frame clones, though not all of them. Of tens of thousands of clones in the sample, 78% are singletons; the top ten hold approximately 10%. The chain joins TRBV2 to TRBJ2-3; 10 bases map to TRBD1. This sequence was found in a woman in her forties with glioma. Sequenced material: PBMCs, taken from a glioma patient whose treatment included an IDH1 peptide vaccine. DNA for the CDR3: TGTGCCAGCCGATGGGGACAGGGGCCAGATACGCAGTATTTT. As protein: CASRWGQGPDTQYF.